Here is one T cell receptor beta chain with its context. This entry comes from a study of blood T cell repertoires in COVID-19. As for the study in general: The United States, Italy and Spain provided the acute and convalescent COVID-19 samples.

Enrolled through a virtual design, the participants were between about 18 and 100 years of age and came from about two dozen US areas. Authors' methods: Using reference gene primer amplification, nucleated cell counts were estimated. Libraries were prepared by immunoSEQ multiplex PCR; TCRdb keeps only in-frame clonotypes and omits some of them. V and J calls and clone size follow that table, whereas D and trimming were derived from the DNA. This sample has 130,000 to 150,000 clones, with 70% to 90% found just once. The TCR sequence derives from a woman aged 25 to 39 with acute COVID-19. The sequencing input was PBMCs or T cells enriched from blood (not recorded which).

DNA for the CDR3: TGTGCCAGCAGCTTGGCCTCGGAGGATGAAAAACTGTTTTTT. Encoded protein: CASSLASEDEKLFF. The chain couples TRBV5-4 to TRBJ1-4; D is uncertain. CDR1 is SGHNT and CDR2 is YYREEE in the germline V gene (reference sequence). The length of the CDR3 is 14 residues. V lost 0 bases, J lost 6 bases, and 9 bases lay in between.